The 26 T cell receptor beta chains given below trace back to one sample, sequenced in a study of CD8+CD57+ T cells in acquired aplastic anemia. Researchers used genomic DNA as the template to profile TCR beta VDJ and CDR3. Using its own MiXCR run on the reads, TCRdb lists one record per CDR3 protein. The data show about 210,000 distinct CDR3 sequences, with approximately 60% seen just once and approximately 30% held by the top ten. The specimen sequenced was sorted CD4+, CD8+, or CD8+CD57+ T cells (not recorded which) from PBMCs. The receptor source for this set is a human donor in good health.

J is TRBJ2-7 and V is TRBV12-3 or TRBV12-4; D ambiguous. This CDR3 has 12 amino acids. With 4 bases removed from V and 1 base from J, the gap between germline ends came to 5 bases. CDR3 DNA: TGTGCCAGCAGTTCCTTGTCCTACGAGCAGTACTTC. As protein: CASSSLSYEQYF.

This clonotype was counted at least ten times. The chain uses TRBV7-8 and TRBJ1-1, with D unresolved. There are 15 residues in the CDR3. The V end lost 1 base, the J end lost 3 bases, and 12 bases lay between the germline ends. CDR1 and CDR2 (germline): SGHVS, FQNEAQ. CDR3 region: CASSLGVPRDTEAFF. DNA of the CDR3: TGTGCCAGCAGCTTAGGGGTGCCGAGGGACACTGAAGCTTTCTTT.

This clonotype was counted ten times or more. The CDR3 region is CASSLAQSSYEQYF. The CDR3 bases are TGTGCCAGCAGCTTAGCACAGAGCTCCTACGAGCAGTACTTC. The chain links TRBV7-9 to TRBJ2-7; no firm D call. The CDR3 extends over 14 amino acids. V was clipped by 0 bases and J by 0 bases, with 6 bases between them. Germline-derived CDR1 and CDR2 are SEHNR and FQNEAQ (reference sequence).

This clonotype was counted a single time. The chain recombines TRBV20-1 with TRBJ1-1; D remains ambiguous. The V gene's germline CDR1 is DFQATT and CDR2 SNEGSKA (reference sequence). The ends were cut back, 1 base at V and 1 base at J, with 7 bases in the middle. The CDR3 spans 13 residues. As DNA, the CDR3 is TGCAGTGCTAGAGCGGACGGGAACACTGAAGCTTTCTTT. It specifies CSARADGNTEAFF.

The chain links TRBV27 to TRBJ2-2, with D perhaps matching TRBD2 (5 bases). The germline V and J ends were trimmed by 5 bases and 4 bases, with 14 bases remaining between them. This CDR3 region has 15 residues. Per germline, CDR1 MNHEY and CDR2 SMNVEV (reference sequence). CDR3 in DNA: TGTGCCAGCAGTACCTCCGGGATAAGCACCGGGGAGCTGTTTTTT. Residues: CASSTSGISTGELFF.

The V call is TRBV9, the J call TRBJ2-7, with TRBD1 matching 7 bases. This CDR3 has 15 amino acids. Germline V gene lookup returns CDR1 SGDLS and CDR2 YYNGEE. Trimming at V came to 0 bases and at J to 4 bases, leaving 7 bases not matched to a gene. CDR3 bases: TGTGCCAGCAGCGTAGGGGTAGGGGGCGTTTACGAGCAGTACTTC. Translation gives CASSVGVGGVYEQYF.

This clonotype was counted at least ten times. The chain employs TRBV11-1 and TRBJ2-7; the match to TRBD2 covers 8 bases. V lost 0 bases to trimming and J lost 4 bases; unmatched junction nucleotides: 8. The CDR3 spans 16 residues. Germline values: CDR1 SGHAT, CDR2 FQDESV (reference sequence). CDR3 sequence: CASSLASGGEGYEQYF. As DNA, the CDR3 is TGTGCCAGCAGCTTAGCGAGCGGGGGCGAGGGTTACGAGCAGTACTTC.

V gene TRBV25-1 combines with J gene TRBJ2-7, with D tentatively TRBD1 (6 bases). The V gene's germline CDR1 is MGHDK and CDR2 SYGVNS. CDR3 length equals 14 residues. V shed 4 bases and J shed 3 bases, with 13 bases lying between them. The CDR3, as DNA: TGTGCCAGCAGTGGGCCTCAGGGGTTCTACGAGCAGTACTTC. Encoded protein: CASSGPQGFYEQYF.

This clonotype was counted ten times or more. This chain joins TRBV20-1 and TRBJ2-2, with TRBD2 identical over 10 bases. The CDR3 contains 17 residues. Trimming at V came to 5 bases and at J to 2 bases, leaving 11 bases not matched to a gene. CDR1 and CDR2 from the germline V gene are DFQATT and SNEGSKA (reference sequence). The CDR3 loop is CSAGYQREGLNTGELFF. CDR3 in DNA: TGCAGTGCTGGGTACCAGCGGGAGGGCCTAAACACCGGGGAGCTGTTTTTT.

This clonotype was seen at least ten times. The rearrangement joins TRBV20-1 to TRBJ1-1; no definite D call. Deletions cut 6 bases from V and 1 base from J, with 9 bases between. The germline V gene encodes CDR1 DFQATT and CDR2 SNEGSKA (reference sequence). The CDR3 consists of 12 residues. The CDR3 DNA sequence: TGCAGTGCCCACCGTTCGAACACTGAAGCTTTCTTT. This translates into CSAHRSNTEAFF.

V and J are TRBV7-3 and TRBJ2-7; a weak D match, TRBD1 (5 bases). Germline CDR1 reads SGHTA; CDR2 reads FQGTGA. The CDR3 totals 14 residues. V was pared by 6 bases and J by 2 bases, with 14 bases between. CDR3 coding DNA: TGTGCCAGCAGTCGACAGAAGACCACCTACGAGCAGTACTTC. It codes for CASSRQKTTYEQYF.

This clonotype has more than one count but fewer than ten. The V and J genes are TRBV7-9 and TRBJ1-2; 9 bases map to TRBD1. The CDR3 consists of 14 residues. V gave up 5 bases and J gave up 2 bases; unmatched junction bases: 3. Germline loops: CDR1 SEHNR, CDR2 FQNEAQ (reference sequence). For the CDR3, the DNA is TGTGCCAGCAGCCCCGGACAGGGGAACTATGGCTACACCTTC. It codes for CASSPGQGNYGYTF.

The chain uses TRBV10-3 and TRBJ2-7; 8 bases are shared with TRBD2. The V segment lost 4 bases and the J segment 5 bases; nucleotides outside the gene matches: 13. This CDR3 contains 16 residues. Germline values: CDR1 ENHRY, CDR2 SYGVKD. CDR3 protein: CAISAVIGGTRDEQYF. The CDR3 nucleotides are TGTGCCATCAGTGCGGTCATTGGGGGGACTAGAGACGAGCAGTACTTC.

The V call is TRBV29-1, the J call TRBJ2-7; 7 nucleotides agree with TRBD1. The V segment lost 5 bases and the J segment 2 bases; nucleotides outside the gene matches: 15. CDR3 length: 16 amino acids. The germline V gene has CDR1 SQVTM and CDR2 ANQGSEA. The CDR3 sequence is CSVHLAARQGTYEQYF. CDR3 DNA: TGCAGCGTTCATCTCGCGGCCAGACAGGGAACCTACGAGCAGTACTTC.

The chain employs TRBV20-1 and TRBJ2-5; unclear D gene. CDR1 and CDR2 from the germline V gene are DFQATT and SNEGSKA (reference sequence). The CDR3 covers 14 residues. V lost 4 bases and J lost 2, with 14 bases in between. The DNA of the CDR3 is TGCAGTGCTATTCATCCAGTGGTTCAAGAGACCCAGTACTTC. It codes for CSAIHPVVQETQYF.

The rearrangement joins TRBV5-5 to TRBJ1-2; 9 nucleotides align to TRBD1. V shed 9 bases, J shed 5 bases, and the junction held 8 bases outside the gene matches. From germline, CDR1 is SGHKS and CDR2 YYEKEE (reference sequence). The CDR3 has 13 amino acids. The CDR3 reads CAITGGLEYGYTF. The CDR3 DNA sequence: TGTGCCATTACAGGGGGCCTGGAGTATGGCTACACCTTC.

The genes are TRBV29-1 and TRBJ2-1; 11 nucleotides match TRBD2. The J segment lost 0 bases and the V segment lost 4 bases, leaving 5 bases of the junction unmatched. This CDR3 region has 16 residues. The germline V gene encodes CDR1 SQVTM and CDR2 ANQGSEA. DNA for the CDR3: TGCAGCGTTGGGACTAGCGGGTTGAGCTCCTACAATGAGCAGTTCTTC. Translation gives CSVGTSGLSSYNEQFF.

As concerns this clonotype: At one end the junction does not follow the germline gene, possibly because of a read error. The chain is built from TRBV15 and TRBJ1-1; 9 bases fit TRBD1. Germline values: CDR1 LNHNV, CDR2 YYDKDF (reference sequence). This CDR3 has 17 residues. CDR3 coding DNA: TGTGCCAGCAGCTTAGGGACAGGGTTCAGTATAGGCACTGAAGCTTTCTTT. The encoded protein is CASSLGTGFSIGTEAFF.

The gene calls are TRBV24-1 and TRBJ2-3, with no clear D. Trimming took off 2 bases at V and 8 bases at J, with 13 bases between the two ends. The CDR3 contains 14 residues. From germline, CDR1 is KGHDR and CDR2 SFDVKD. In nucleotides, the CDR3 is TGTGCCACCAGTGATTCTATGGTTCAGGTTACGCAGTATTTT. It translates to CATSDSMVQVTQYF.

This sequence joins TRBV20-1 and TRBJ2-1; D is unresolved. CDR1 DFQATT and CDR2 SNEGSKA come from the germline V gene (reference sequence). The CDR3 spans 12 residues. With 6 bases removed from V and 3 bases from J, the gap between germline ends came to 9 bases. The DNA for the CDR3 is TGCAGTGCGGAGTATAGCTACAATGAGCAGTTCTTC. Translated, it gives CSAEYSYNEQFF.

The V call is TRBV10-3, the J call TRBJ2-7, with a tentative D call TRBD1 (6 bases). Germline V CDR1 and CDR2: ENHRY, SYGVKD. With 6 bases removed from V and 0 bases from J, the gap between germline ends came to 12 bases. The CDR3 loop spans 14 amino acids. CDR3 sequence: CAIRKRDTSYEQYF. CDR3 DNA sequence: TGTGCCATCAGGAAGAGGGACACCTCCTACGAGCAGTACTTC.

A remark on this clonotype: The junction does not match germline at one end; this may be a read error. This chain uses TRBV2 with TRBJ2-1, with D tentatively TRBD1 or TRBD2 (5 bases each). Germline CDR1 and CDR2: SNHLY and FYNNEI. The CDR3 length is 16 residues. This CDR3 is CATSDRTGTSYNEQFF. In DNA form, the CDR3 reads TGTGCCACCAGTGACCGGACCGGGACCTCCTACAATGAGCAGTTCTTC. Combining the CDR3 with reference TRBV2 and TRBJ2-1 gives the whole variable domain EPEVTQTPSHQVTQMGQEVILRCVPISNHLYFYWYRQILGQKVEFLVSFYNNEISEKSEIFDDQFSVERPDGSNFTLKIRSTKLEDSAMYFCATSDRTGTSYNEQFFGPGTRLTVL.

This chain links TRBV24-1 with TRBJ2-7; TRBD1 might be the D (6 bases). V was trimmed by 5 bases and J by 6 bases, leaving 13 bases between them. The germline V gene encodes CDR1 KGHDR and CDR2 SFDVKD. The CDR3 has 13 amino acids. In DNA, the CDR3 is TGTGCCACCAGTGGGGGGCCTGTCGGCGAGCAGTACTTC. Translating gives CATSGGPVGEQYF.

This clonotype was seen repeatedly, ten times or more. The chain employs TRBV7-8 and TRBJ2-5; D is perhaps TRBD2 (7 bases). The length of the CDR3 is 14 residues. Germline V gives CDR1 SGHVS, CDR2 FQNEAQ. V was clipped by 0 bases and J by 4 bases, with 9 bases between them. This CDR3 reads CASSLARGRETQYF. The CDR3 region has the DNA TGTGCCAGCAGCTTAGCGCGGGGGCGAGAGACCCAGTACTTC.

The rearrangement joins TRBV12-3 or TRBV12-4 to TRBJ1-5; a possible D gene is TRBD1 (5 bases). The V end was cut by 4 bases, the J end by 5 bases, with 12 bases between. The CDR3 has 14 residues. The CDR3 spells CASSYAGTDQPQHF. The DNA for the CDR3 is TGTGCCAGCAGTTATGCAGGGACGGATCAGCCCCAGCATTTT.

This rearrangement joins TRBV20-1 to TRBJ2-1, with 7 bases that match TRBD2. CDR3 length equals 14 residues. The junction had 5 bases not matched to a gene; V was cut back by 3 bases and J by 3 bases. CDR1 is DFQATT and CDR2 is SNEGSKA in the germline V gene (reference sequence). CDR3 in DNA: TGCAGTGCTAGCGGGAGGAAGATCTACAATGAGCAGTTCTTC. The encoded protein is CSASGRKIYNEQFF.